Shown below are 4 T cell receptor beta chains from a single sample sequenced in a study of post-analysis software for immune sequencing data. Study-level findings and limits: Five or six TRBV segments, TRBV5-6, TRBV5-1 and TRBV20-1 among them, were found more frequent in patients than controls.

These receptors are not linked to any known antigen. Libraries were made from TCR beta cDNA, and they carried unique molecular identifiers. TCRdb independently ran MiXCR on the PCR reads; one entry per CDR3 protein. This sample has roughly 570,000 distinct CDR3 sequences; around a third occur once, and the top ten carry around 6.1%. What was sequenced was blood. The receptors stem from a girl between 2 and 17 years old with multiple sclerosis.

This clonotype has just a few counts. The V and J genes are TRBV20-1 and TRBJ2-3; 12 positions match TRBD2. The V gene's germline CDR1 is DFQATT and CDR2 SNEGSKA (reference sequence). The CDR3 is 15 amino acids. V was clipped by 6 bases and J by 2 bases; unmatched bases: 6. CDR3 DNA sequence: TGCAGTGCCCCCTCTAGCGGGGGGGCCACAGATACGCAGTATTTT. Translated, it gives CSAPSSGGATDTQYF.

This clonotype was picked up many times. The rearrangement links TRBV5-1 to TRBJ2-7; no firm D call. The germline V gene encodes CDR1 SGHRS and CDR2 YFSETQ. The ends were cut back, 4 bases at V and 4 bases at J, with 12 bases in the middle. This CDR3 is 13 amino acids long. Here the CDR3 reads CASSPNLGYEQYF. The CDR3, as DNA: TGCGCCAGCAGCCCCAACCTGGGATACGAGCAGTACTTC. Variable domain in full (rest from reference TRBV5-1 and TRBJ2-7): KAGVTQTPRYLIKTRGQQVTLSCSPISGHRSVSWYQQTPGQGLQFLFEYFSETQRNKGNFPGRFSGRQFSNSRSEMNVSTLELGDSALYLCASSPNLGYEQYFGPGTRLTVT.

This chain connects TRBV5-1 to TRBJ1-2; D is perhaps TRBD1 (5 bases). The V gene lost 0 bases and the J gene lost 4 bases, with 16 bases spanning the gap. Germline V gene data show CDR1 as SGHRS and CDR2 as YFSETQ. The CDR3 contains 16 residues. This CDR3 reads CASSLASGEEVYGYTF. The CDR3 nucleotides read TGCGCCAGCAGCTTGGCCTCGGGGGAGGAAGTCTATGGCTACACCTTC.

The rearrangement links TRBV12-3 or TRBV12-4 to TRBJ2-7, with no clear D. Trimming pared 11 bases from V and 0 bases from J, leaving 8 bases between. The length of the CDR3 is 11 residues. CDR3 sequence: CASAYSYEQYF. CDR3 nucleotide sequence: TGTGCCTCGGCTTACTCCTACGAGCAGTACTTC.